The entry below gives a single T cell receptor (beta chain) sequence along with its context. Antigen: not known. These data come from a study of OX40 agonist ivuxolimab in advanced cancers. Study-wide points: Some nonresponders likewise displayed low normalized T-cell clonal expansion.

The CDR3 is 14 amino acids. The junction had 5 bases not matched to a gene; V was cut back by 5 bases and J by 6 bases. Looked up from germline, CDR1 is SGHTA and CDR2 is FQGTGA. Assay: immunoSEQ multiplex PCR; the TCRdb copy retains only in-frame clones and omits some. The table shows about 48,000 clones, with around nine tenths occurring only once. The gene calls are TRBV7-3 and TRBJ2-3, with 10 bases matching TRBD1. The receptor comes from an adult with an advanced solid tumor such as melanoma, head and neck, liver or kidney cancer. Sample: CD4+ or CD8+ T cells sorted from blood, taken in a trial of the OX40 agonist ivuxolimab. DNA for the CDR3: TGTGCCAGCAGCACGGACAGGGGGATGGATACGCAGTATTTT. Its translation: CASSTDRGMDTQYF.